The 19 T cell receptor beta chains reported below all come from one sample, sequenced in a study of cytomegalovirus exposure and HLA in healthy donors. The PCR used 60 Vbeta and 13 Jbeta primers. Profiled with immunoSEQ multiplex PCR; TCRdb holds only in-frame clones, not every one. This table holds approximately 100,000 clones, 82% found once. The sequenced sample consisted of PBMCs. The origin of the receptors is a man in his forties or fifties in good health and CMV-seronegative.

This chain joins TRBV6-4 and TRBJ1-1; TRBD1 matches at 9 bases. Germline CDR1 and CDR2: MRHNA and SNTAGT. V lost 1 base, J lost 1 base, and 4 bases stayed unmatched. This CDR3 is 16 amino acids long. For the CDR3, the DNA is TGTGCCAGCAGTGACTTGACAGGGGGTGGGAACACTGAAGCTTTCTTT. Its protein is CASSDLTGGGNTEAFF.

The chain recombines TRBV30 with TRBJ1-3; 7 nucleotides agree with TRBD1. There are 14 residues in the CDR3. After removal of 8 bases from V and 3 bases from J, the junction contained 10 bases not matched to a gene. The germline CDR1 and CDR2 sequences are GTSNPN and SVGIG (reference sequence). The CDR3 is CALDRATFGNTIYF. The CDR3 bases are TGTGCCCTTGACAGGGCAACTTTTGGAAACACCATATATTTT.

V usage is TRBV18 and J usage is TRBJ2-5; 15 bases map to TRBD2. The CDR3 runs to 17 residues. Trimming removed 3 bases from V and 5 bases from J; junction bases left unmatched: 7. The germline gives CDR1 KGHSH, CDR2 LQKENI. The CDR3, as DNA: TGTGCCAGCTCACCTCCGCGGACTAGCGGGGGGGCGGAGACCCAGTACTTC. Translation: CASSPPRTSGGAETQYF.

Here the CDR3 reads CSAQTDSYEQYV. The CDR3 bases are TGCAGCGCCCAGACAGACTCCTACGAGCAGTACGTC. The V call is TRBV29-1, the J call TRBJ2-7, with TRBD1 as a possible D gene (5 bases). V lost 7 bases, J lost 0 bases, and 10 bases lay in between. Germline assignment: CDR1 SQVTM and CDR2 ANQGSEA. This CDR3 spans 12 amino acids.

V and J are TRBV7-9 and TRBJ2-5, with a weak D call TRBD1 (6 bases). Trimming took 3 bases from V and 6 from J, leaving 14 bases between them. CDR1 is SEHNR, CDR2 FQNEAQ, per germline (reference sequence). This CDR3 has 14 residues. The CDR3 protein is CASSLLQGGQTQYF. In DNA form, the CDR3 reads TGTGCCAGCAGCTTGTTACAGGGTGGTCAGACCCAGTACTTC.

The J gene is TRBJ2-3, the V gene TRBV6-4; weak D call: TRBD2 (5 bases). The germline gives CDR1 MRHNA, CDR2 SNTAGT. The CDR3 has 15 residues. V lost 4 bases and J 0 bases, leaving 11 bases between the germline ends. The CDR3 region has the DNA TGTGCCAGCAGTGGTATTGGCGGGAGCACAGATACGCAGTATTTT. Its translation is CASSGIGGSTDTQYF.

The V gene is TRBV14, the J gene TRBJ1-1; maybe TRBD1 (5 bases). The germline V and J ends were trimmed by 4 bases and 6 bases, with 6 bases remaining between them. The CDR3 has 11 amino acids. CDR1 and CDR2 from the germline V gene are SGHDN and FVKESK. This chain's CDR3 is CASSRGAEAFF. The CDR3 nucleotides read TGTGCCAGCAGCCGGGGCGCTGAAGCTTTCTTT.

The J gene is TRBJ2-7, the V gene TRBV27; tentative D call: TRBD1 (6 bases). This CDR3 has 14 amino acids. Trimming took off 5 bases at V and 3 bases at J, with 14 bases between the two ends. CDR1 MNHEY and CDR2 SMNVEV come from the germline V gene (reference sequence). CDR3 loop: CASSPRTDYYEQYF. The CDR3 coding sequence is TGTGCCAGCAGTCCCCGGACAGATTACTACGAGCAGTACTTC.

This chain uses TRBV18 with TRBJ1-5, with D perhaps matching TRBD1 (5 bases). Germline-derived CDR1 and CDR2 are KGHSH and LQKENI. The CDR3 spans 16 residues. Trimming left V 2 bases short and J 6 bases short, with 17 bases between. DNA for the CDR3: TGTGCCAGCTCACCAAACTCTGGGGCGGTCGGTCAGCCCCAGCATTTT. This gives the protein CASSPNSGAVGQPQHF.

Concerning this clone itself: Germline is not matched at one junction end, which may reflect a read error. V and J are TRBV7-9 and TRBJ2-2, with D possibly being TRBD1 (5 bases). CDR1 SEHNR and CDR2 FQNEAQ come from the germline V gene (reference sequence). The CDR3 is made up of 12 amino acids. CDR3 region: CVQDPNAGELFF. CDR3 in DNA: TGTGTACAGGACCCGAACGCCGGGGAGCTGTTTTTT.

The chain has TRBV19 and TRBJ2-7; 7 positions agree with TRBD1. The CDR3 is 13 amino acids. Germline-derived CDR1 and CDR2 are LNHDA and SQIVND (reference sequence). The V and J ends lost 8 bases and 0 bases, in that order; junction bases with no gene match: 4. Here the CDR3 DNA reads TGTGCCAGTGGGGACAGTCCCTCCTACGAGCAGTACTTC. It is translated as CASGDSPSYEQYF.

Details on this clone: The junction departs from the called germline gene at one end, perhaps through a read error. The V call is TRBV5-8, the J call TRBJ2-1; no clear D. The V gene's germline CDR1 is SGHTS and CDR2 YDEGEE. The length of the CDR3 is 12 residues. The CDR3 DNA reads as TGTGCCAGCAGCCGCCCTGCCTCCTTTCGGGTCTTC. Translation gives CASSRPASFRVF.

This clone was detected only a few times. The rearrangement joins TRBV6-1 to TRBJ2-1, with D tentatively TRBD2 (5 bases). The CDR3 loop spans 13 amino acids. The V gene's germline CDR1 is MNHNS and CDR2 SASEGT. The ends were cut back, 6 bases at V and 6 bases at J, with 12 bases in the middle. CDR3 DNA: TGTGCCAGCAGCCAGGACTTCCTCAATGAGCAGTTCTTC. It translates to CASSQDFLNEQFF.

The chain is built from TRBV5-6 and TRBJ2-5; TRBD1 matches 12 bases. The J call may be wrong; the DNA end is better matched by TRBJ2-7. From germline, CDR1 is SGHDT and CDR2 YYEEEE. The CDR3 runs to 13 residues. The CDR3, as DNA: TGTGCCAGCAGCCCGGGACAGGGGGCCGAGCAGTACTTC. Translation: CASSPGQGAEQYF.

This chain uses TRBV10-1 with TRBJ2-1; TRBD1 aligns across 7 bases. Trimming took 6 bases from V and 9 from J; bases not matched to a gene: 8. Germline CDR1 and CDR2: WNHNN and SYGVQD (reference sequence). The CDR3 has 13 residues. This CDR3 reads CASSRTNRGEQFF. The CDR3 nucleotides are TGCGCCAGCAGCAGGACCAACAGGGGTGAGCAGTTCTTC.

V gene TRBV10-3 combines with J gene TRBJ1-4; D ambiguous. The CDR3 loop spans 15 amino acids. Germline V CDR1 and CDR2: ENHRY, SYGVKD. Between the trimmed V and J ends, which lost 0 bases and 1 base, there was a span of 6 bases. The CDR3 coding sequence is TGTGCCATCAGTGAGTCCGAGGGAACTAATGAAAAACTGTTTTTT. This encodes CAISESEGTNEKLFF.

V is TRBV18 and J is TRBJ1-5, with D unclear. V was pared by 0 bases and J by 4 bases, with 10 bases between. The germline V gene encodes CDR1 KGHSH and CDR2 LQKENI. The CDR3 is made up of 15 amino acids. CDR3 DNA sequence: TGTGCCAGCTCACCACCTAACAGCCCAAATCAGCCCCAGCATTTT. Amino acid sequence: CASSPPNSPNQPQHF.

This clone was detected once. This rearrangement joins TRBV7-2 to TRBJ2-5; D perhaps matches TRBD2 (5 bases). In germline, CDR1 is SGHTA, CDR2 FQGNSA. V was trimmed by 0 bases and J by 3 bases, leaving 8 bases between them. This CDR3 is 14 amino acids long. The CDR3 nucleotides read TGTGCCAGCAGCTTAGCGCGGGCAAAAGAGACCCAGTACTTC. This codes for CASSLARAKETQYF.

The chain combines TRBV29-1 with TRBJ2-3, with D perhaps matching TRBD2 (6 bases). Germline CDR1 SQVTM, CDR2 ANQGSEA. V gave up 6 bases and J gave up 8 bases, with 21 bases separating them. CDR3 size: 14 residues. CDR3 in amino acids: CSVQLATARPTQYF. The CDR3 DNA reads TGCAGCGTCCAGCTAGCGACCGCCAGACCTACGCAGTATTTT.